The source of this T cell receptor (beta chain) is a study of human T cells and chemical hapten exposure. The study's findings and limits: Because they had alopecia, donors may respond immunologically unlike healthy people.

Worth noting for this clonotype: Its antigen is as yet unknown.

This CDR3 region has 14 residues. Germline V gene data show CDR1 as LNHDA and CDR2 as SQIVND (reference sequence). V was pared by 6 bases and J by 2 bases, with 6 bases of the junction left unmatched. Each cDNA molecule in the library carried unique molecular identifiers. From the RACE reads, TCRdb called clonotypes with MiXCR, one entry per CDR3 protein. The sample has 95,000 to 150,000 distinct CDR3 sequences; roughly 10% are singletons. The time point here: patch test 3, about 24 weeks after DPC sensitization. Treatment in this sample: therapeutic diphenylcyclopropenone sensitization with weekly scalp DPC.

This clonotype was sampled from a woman in her fifties or sixties with alopecia areata. Some clones in this sample may be carry-over from other donors' samples. The sequencing used whole blood, collected in connection with sensitization to the hapten diphenylcyclopropenone (DPC). This chain joins TRBV19 and TRBJ2-7; 8 positions agree with TRBD2. CDR3 sequence: CASSRTSPTYEQYF. The CDR3 DNA sequence: TGTGCCAGTAGCCGGACTAGCCCTACCTACGAGCAGTACTTC.